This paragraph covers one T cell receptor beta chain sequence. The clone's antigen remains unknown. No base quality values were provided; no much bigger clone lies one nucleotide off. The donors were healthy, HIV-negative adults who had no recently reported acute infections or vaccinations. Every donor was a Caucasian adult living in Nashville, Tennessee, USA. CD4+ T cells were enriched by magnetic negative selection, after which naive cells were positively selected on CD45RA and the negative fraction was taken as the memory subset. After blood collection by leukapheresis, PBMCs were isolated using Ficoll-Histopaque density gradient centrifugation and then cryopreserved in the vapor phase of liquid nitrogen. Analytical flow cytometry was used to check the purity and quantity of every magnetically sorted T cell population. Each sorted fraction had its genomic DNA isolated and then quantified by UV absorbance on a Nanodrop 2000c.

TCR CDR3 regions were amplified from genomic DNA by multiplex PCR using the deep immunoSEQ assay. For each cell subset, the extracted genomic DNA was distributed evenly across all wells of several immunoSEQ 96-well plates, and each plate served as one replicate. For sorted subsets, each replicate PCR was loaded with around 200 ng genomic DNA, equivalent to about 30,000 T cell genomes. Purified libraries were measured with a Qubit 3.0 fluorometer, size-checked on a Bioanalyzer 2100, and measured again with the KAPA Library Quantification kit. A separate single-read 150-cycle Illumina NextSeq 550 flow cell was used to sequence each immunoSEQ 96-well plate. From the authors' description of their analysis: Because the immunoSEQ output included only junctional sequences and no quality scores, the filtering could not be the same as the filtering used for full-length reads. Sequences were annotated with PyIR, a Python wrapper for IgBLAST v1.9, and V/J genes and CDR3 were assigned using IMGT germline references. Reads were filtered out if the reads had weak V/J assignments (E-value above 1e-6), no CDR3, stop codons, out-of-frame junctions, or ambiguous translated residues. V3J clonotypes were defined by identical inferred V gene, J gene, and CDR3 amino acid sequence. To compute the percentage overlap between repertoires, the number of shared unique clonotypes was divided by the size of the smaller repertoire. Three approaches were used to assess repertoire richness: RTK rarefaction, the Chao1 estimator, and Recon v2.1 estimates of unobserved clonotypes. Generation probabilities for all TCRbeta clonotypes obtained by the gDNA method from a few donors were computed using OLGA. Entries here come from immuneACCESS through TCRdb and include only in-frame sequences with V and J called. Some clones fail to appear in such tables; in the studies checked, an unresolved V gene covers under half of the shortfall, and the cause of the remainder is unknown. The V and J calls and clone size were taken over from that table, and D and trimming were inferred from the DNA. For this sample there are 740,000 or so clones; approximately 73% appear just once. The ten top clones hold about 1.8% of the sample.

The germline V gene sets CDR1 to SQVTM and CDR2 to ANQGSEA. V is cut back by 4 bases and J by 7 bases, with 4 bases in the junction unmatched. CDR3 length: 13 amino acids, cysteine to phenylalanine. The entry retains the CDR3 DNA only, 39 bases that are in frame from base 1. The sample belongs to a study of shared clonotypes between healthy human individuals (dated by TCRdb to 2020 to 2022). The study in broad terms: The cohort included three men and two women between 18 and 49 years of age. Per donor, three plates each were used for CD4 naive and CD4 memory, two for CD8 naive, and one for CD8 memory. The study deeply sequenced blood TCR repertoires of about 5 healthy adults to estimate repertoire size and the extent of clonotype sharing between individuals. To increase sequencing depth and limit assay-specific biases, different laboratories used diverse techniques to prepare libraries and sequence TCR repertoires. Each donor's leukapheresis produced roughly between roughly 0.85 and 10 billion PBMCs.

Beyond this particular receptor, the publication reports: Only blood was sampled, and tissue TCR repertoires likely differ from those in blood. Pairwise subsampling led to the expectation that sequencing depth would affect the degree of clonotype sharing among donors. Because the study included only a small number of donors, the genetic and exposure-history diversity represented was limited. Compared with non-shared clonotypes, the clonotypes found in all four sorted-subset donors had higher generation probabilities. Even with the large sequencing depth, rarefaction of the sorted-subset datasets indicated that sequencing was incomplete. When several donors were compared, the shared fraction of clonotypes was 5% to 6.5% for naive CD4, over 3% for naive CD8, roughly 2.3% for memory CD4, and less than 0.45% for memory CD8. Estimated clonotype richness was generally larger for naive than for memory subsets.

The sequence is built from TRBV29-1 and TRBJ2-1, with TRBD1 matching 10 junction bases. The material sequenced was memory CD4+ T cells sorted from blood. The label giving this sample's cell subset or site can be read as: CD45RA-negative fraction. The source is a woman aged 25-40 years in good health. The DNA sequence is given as TGCAGCGTTGGACAGGGGGCTCCAAATGAGCAGTTCTTC. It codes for CSVGQGAPNEQFF.